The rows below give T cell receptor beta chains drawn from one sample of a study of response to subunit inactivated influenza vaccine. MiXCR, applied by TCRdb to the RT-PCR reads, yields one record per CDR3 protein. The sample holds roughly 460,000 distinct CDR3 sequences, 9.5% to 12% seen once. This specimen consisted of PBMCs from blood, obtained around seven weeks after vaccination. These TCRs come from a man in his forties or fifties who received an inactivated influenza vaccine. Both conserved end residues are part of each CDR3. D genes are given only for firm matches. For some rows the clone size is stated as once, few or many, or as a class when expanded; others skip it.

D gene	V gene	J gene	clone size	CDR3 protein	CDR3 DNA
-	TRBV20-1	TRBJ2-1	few	CSASGLALGEQFF	TGCAGTGCTAGTGGGCTAGCCTTGGGTGAGCAGTTCTTC
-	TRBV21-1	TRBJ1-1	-	CASSKASPLRNTEAFF	TGTGCCAGCAGCAAAGCGAGCCCACTAAGGAACACTGAAGCTTTCTTT
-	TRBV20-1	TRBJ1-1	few	CSASRRTMNTEAFF	TGCAGTGCTAGCCGGCGGACGATGAACACTGAAGCTTTCTTT
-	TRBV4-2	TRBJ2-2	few	CASSQDTGSTGELFF	TGTGCCAGCAGCCAAGATACAGGATCCACCGGGGAGCTGTTTTTT
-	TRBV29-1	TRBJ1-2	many	CSVGRQNANYGYTF	TGCAGCGTTGGCCGACAGAATGCTAACTATGGCTACACCTTC
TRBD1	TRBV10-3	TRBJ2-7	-	CAISESGQGFDEQYF	TGTGCCATCAGTGAGTCGGGACAGGGGTTCGACGAGCAGTACTTC
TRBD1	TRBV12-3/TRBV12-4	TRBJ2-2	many	CASSLYRGVGELFF	TGTGCCAGCAGTTTATACAGGGGAGTGGGGGAGCTGTTTTTT
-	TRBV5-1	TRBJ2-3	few	CASSRATRGWGTDTQYF	TGCGCCAGCAGCCGGGCAACGAGGGGATGGGGCACAGATACGCAGTATTTT
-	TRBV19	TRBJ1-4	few	CASSSLTLWEKLFF	TGTGCCAGTTCCTCACTCACCTTGTGGGAAAAACTGTTTTTT
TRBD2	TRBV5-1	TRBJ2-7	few	CASSLAPGRSSSYEQYF	TGCGCCAGCAGCTTGGCTCCCGGGAGGTCATCGTCCTACGAGCAGTACTTC
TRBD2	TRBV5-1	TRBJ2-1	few	CASSGTSGSLYNEQFF	TGCGCCAGCAGCGGGACTAGCGGGAGCCTCTACAATGAGCAGTTCTTC
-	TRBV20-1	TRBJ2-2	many	CSARDVRTGELFF	TGCAGTGCTAGAGACGTCCGCACCGGGGAGCTGTTTTTT
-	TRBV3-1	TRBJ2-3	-	CASSQADTDTQYF	TGTGCCAGCAGCCAAGCCGACACAGATACGCAGTATTTT
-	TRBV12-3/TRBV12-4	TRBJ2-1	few	CASSSGSLLGNEQFF	TGTGCCAGCAGCTCCGGGTCCCTTCTTGGCAATGAGCAGTTCTTC
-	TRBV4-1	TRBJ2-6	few	CASSQDRTRSLTPSGANVLTF	TGCGCCAGCAGCCAAGACCGAACTAGATCTCTAACCCCCTCTGGGGCCAACGTCCTGACTTTC
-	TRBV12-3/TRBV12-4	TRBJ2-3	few	CASSLGPPRAPDTQYF	TGTGCCAGCAGTTTAGGGCCACCTCGAGCGCCAGATACGCAGTATTTT
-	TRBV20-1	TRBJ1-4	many	CSASGLKANNEKLFF	TGCAGTGCTAGTGGGCTTAAGGCGAACAATGAAAAACTGTTTTTT
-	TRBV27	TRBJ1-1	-	CASSYRDGTEAFF	TGTGCCAGCAGTTACAGGGATGGCACTGAAGCTTTCTTT
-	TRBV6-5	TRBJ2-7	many	CASSYSSGPVGEQYF	TGTGCCAGCAGTTACTCTAGCGGTCCGGTAGGCGAGCAGTACTTC
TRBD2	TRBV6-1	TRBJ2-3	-	CASSQIRGGRITDTQYF	TGTGCCAGCAGCCAAATTAGGGGCGGGAGGATCACAGATACGCAGTATTTT
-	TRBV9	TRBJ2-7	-	CASSVAAGPYEQYF	TGTGCCAGCAGCGTAGCCGCCGGGCCCTACGAGCAGTACTTC
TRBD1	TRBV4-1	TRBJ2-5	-	CASSRYRGQETQYF	TGCGCCAGCAGCCGATACAGGGGGCAAGAGACCCAGTACTTC
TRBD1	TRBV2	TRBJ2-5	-	CASSEGQGMKTQYF	TGTGCCAGCAGTGAGGGACAGGGGATGAAGACCCAGTACTTC
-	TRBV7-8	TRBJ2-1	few	CASSPRATSSYNEQFF	TGTGCCAGCAGCCCGCGCGCTACTAGCTCCTACAATGAGCAGTTCTTC
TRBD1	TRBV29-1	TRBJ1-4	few	CSAGGQGAEKLFF	TGCAGCGCCGGGGGACAGGGGGCGGAAAAACTGTTTTTT
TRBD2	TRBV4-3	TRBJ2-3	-	CASSQDAAGGAQADTQYF	TGCGCCAGCAGCCAAGATGCAGCGGGAGGGGCCCAGGCAGATACGCAGTATTTT
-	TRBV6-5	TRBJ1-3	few	CASSDSSGSGNTIYF	TGTGCCAGCAGTGACTCATCGGGCAGTGGAAACACCATATATTTT
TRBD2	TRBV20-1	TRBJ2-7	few	CSARDLAGGPHEQYF	TGCAGTGCTAGAGATCTAGCGGGAGGGCCGCACGAGCAGTACTTC
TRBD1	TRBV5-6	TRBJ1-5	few	CASSGTGTGGSNQPQHF	TGTGCCAGCAGCGGTACTGGGACAGGGGGCTCCAATCAGCCCCAGCATTTT
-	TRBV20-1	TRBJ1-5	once	CSARPQGSDNQPQHF	TGCAGTGCCCGACCCCAGGGGTCGGACAATCAGCCCCAGCATTTT
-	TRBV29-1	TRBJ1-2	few	CSVGSRGALTGYGYTF	TGCAGCGTTGGGAGCAGGGGCGCATTGACCGGCTATGGCTACACCTTC
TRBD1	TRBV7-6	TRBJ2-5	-	CASSIDRGGETQYF	TGTGCCAGCAGCATCGACAGGGGTGGCGAGACCCAGTACTTC
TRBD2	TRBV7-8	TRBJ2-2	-	CASSSGLAGVSPHGELFF	TGTGCCAGCAGTTCAGGACTAGCGGGAGTCTCCCCCCACGGGGAGCTGTTTTTT
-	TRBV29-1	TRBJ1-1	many	CSVRARELNTEAFF	-
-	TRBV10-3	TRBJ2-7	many	CATQQEAYEQYF	TGTGCCACCCAACAGGAAGCCTACGAGCAGTACTTC
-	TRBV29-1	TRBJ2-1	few	CSVEGLFDNEQFF	TGCAGCGTTGAAGGCCTATTTGACAATGAGCAGTTCTTC
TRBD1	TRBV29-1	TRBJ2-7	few	CSAKGQGPTYEQYF	TGCAGCGCCAAAGGACAGGGCCCTACCTACGAGCAGTACTTC
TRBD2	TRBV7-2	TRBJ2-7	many	CASSLQRSGGTYEQYF	TGTGCCAGCAGCTTACAAAGGTCGGGGGGGACATATGAGCAGTACTTC
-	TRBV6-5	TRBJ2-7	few	CASSFQSGQYEQYF	TGTGCCAGCAGTTTTCAATCCGGACAGTACGAGCAGTACTTC
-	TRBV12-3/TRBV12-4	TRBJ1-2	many	CASSLSRTTLGYTF	TGTGCCAGCAGTTTATCGAGGACCACTCTGGGCTACACCTTC
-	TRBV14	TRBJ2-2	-	CASAALFTGELFF	TGTGCCAGCGCGGCGCTTTTCACCGGGGAGCTGTTTTTT
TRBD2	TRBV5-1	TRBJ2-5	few	CASSLTSSGGQETQYF	TGCGCCAGCAGCTTGACGTCTAGCGGGGGACAAGAGACCCAGTACTTC
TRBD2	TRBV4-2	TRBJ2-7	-	CASSQGLAVFYEQYF	TGTGCCAGCAGCCAAGGGCTAGCGGTATTTTACGAGCAGTACTTC
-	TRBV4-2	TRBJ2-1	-	CASSHNRDAYNEQFF	TGTGCCAGCAGCCACAACCGGGACGCCTACAATGAGCAGTTCTTC
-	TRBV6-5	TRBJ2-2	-	CATRQGTGELFF	TGTGCCACGAGGCAGGGCACCGGGGAGCTGTTTTTT